A selection of T cell receptor beta chains follows, all from one sample in a study of shared clonotypes between healthy human individuals. Generated by immunoSEQ multiplex PCR, the TCRdb table keeps only in-frame clones and is missing some. Of about 1.1 million clones detected, around 78% appear once; the ten largest clones hold roughly 0.55%. The sample was memory CD4+ T cells from PBMCs. These receptor sequences come from a man younger than 35 in good health. Some clones in this sample may be carry-over from other donors' samples. CDR3s include the opening cysteine and the closing phenylalanine or tryptophan. Fields, in order: V gene, CDR3 protein.

V gene: TRBV19; CDR3 protein: CASSTPTGGFDEAFF
V gene: TRBV18; CDR3 protein: CASSTGTGGNTQYF
V gene: TRBV18; CDR3 protein: CASSSSGRETQYF
V gene: TRBV6-5; CDR3 protein: CASSYRADLFRTF
V gene: TRBV19; CDR3 protein: CASSIGITGVDQPQHF
V gene: TRBV5-6; CDR3 protein: CASSVGVISYEQYF
V gene: TRBV29-1; CDR3 protein: CSAIGTGRTNEKLFF
V gene: TRBV28; CDR3 protein: CASSLTGQGGYGYTF
V gene: TRBV5-1; CDR3 protein: CASSLETNSGNTIYF
V gene: TRBV5-4; CDR3 protein: CASSLDLVGEQYF
V gene: TRBV11-2; CDR3 protein: CASSGRSSYNEQFF
V gene: TRBV7-9; CDR3 protein: CASSPRGAGELFF
V gene: TRBV7-9; CDR3 protein: CASSDSPGAPGGETQYF
V gene: TRBV30; CDR3 protein: CAWSAYSSGNYGYTF
V gene: TRBV5-1; CDR3 protein: CASSVAGTLQGNEQYF
V gene: TRBV6-1; CDR3 protein: CASSAAGTSNEKLFF
V gene: TRBV5-1; CDR3 protein: CASSLGGQGASGANVLTF
V gene: TRBV29-1; CDR3 protein: CSVVWTATYEQYF
V gene: TRBV19; CDR3 protein: CASPFVPGSTDTQYF
V gene: TRBV18; CDR3 protein: CASSPPTGSTDTQYF
V gene: TRBV6-5; CDR3 protein: CASSIRGQGNYGYTF
V gene: TRBV30; CDR3 protein: CAWGTQATNEKLFF
V gene: TRBV28; CDR3 protein: CASSTGQGKAGANVLTF
V gene: TRBV10-3; CDR3 protein: CAISSPKGGGTTDTQYF
V gene: TRBV10-3; CDR3 protein: CAISDPVLAGGPVGQYNEQFF
V gene: TRBV7-9; CDR3 protein: CASSKQGARNTEAFF